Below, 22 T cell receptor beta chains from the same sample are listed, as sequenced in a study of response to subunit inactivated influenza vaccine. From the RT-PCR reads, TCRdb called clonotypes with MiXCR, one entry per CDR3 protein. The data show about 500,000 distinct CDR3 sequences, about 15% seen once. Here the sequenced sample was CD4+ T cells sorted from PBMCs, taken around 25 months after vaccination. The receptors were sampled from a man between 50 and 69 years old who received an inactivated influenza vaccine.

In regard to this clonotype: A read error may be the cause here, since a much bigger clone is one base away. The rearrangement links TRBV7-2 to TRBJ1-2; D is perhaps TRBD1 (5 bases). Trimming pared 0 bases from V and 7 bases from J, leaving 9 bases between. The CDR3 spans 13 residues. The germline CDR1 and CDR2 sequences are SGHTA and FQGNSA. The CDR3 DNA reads TGTACCAGCAGCTTAGCCAGGGTTGGTGGCTACACCTTC. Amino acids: CTSSLARVGGYTF.

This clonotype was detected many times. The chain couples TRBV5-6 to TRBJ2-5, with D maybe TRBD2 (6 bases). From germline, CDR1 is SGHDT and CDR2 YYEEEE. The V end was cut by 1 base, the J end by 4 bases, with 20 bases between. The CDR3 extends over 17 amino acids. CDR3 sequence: CASSLWGLSSLRETQYF. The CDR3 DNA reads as TGTGCCAGCAGCTTGTGGGGACTCTCTTCCCTAAGAGAGACCCAGTACTTC.

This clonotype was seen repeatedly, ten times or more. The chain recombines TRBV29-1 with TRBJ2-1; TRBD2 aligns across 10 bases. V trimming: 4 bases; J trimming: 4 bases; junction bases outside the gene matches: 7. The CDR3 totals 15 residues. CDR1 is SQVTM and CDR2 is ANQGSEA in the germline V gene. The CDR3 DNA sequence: TGCAGCGTTGTGCGGGCTAGCGGGAGATACAATGAGCAGTTCTTC. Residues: CSVVRASGRYNEQFF.

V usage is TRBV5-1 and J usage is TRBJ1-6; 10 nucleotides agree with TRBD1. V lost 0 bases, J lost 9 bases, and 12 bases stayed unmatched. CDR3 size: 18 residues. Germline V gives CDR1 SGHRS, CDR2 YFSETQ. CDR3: CASSLGAGQGGYGSPLHF. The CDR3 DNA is TGCGCCAGCAGCTTGGGGGCCGGACAGGGGGGTTATGGTTCACCCCTCCACTTT.

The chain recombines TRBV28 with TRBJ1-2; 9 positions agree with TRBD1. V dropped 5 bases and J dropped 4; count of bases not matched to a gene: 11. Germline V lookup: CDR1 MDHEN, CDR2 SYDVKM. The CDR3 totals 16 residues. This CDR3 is CASSLTPGGQGYGYTF. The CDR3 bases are TGTGCCAGCAGTCTCACCCCAGGGGGACAGGGCTATGGCTACACCTTC.

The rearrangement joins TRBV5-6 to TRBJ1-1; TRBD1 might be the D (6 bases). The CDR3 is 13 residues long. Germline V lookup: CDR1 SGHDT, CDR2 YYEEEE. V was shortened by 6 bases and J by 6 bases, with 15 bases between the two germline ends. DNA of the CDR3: TGTGCCAGCACCTTATCGGGGGGCCCTGAAGCTTTCTTT. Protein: CASTLSGGPEAFF.

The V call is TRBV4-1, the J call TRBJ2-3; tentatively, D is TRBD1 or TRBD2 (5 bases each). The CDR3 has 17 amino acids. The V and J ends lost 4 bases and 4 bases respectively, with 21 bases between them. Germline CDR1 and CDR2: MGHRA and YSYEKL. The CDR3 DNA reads TGCGCCAGCAGCCTGGATCCACGGGACCAGGTTGCAGATACGCAGTATTTT. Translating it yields CASSLDPRDQVADTQYF.

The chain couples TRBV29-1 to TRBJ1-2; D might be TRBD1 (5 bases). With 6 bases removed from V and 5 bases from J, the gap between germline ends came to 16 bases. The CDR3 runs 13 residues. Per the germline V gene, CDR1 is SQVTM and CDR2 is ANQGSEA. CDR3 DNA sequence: TGCAGCGTCTCAACCGGGACGGTTTATGGCTACACCTTC. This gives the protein CSVSTGTVYGYTF.

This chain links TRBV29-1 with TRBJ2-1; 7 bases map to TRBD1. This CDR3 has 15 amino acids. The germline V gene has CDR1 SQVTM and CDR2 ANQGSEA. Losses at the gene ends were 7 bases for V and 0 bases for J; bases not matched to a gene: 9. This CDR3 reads CSANPGTASYNEQFF. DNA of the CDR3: TGCAGCGCAAACCCCGGGACAGCCTCCTACAATGAGCAGTTCTTC.

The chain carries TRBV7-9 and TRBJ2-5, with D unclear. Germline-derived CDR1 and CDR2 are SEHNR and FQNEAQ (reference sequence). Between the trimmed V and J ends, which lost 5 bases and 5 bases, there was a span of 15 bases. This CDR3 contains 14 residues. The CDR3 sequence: CASSASSSRETQYF. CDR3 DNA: TGTGCCAGCAGCGCCTCGTCCAGTCGTGAGACCCAGTACTTC.

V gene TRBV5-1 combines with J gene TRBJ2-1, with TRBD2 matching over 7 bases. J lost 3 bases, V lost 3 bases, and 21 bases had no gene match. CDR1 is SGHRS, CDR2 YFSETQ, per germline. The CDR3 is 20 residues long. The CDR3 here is CASSSPSSGKQGVSYNEQFF. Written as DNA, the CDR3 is TGCGCCAGCAGCTCACCTTCTAGCGGTAAACAAGGGGTCAGCTACAATGAGCAGTTCTTC.

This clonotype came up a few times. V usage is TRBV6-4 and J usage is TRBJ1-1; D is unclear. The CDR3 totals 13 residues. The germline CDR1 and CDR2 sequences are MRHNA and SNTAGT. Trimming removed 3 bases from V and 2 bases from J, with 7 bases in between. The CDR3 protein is CASSDGHNTEAFF. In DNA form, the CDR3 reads TGTGCCAGCAGTGATGGTCACAACACTGAAGCTTTCTTT.

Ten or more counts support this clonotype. As DNA, the CDR3 is TGTGCCAGCAGTTTCTTCGGGGAGGAAAAACTGTTTTTT. It specifies CASSFFGEEKLFF. V usage is TRBV12-3 or TRBV12-4 and J usage is TRBJ1-4; the D is unclear. The CDR3 length is 13 residues. V dropped 3 bases and J dropped 8 bases, with 10 bases sitting between them.

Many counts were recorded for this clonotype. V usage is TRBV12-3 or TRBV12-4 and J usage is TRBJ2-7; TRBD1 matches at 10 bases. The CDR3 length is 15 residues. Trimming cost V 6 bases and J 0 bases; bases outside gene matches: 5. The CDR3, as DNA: TGTGCCAGCAGACTGGGACAGGGGTACTCCTACGAGCAGTACTTC. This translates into CASRLGQGYSYEQYF.

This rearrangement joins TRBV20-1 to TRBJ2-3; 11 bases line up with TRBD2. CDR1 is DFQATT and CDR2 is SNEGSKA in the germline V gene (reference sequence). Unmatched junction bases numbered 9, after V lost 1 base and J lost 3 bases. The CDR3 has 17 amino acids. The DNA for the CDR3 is TGCAGTGCTAGAGTTGGTCTAGCGGGGGGCCGTACAGATACGCAGTATTTT. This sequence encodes CSARVGLAGGRTDTQYF.

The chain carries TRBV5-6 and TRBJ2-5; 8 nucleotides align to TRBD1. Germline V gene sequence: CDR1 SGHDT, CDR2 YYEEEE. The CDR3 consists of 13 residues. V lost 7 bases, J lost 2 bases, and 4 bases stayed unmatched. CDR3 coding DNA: TGTGCCAGCGGCACAGGGGGGCAAGAGACCCAGTACTTC. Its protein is CASGTGGQETQYF.

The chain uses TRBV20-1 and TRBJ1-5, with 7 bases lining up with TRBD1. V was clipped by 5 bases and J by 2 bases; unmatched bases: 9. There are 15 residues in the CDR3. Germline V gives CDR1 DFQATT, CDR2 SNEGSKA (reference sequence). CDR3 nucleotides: TGCAGTGCTCTCAGACAGGGCCAGGGCAATCAGCCCCAGCATTTT. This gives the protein CSALRQGQGNQPQHF.

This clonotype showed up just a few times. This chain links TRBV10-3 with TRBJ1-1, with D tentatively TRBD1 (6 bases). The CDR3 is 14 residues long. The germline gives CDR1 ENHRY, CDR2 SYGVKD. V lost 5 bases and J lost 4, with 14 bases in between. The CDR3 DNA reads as TGTGCCATCAGTTTTAACAGGGAAGGCACTGAAGCTTTCTTT. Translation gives CAISFNREGTEAFF.

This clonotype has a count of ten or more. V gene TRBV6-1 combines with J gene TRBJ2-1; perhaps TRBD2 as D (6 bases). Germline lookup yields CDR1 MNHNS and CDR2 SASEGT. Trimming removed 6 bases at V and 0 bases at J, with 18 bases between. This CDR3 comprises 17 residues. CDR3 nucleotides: TGTGCCAGCAGGCCACGAACTAGCTTCTACTCCTACAATGAGCAGTTCTTC. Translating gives CASRPRTSFYSYNEQFF.

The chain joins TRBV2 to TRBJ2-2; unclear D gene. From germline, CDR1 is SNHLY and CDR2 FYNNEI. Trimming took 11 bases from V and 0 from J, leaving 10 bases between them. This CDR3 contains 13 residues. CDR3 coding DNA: TGTGCCGGCAAGACTGCGAACACCGGGGAGCTGTTTTTT. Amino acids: CAGKTANTGELFF.

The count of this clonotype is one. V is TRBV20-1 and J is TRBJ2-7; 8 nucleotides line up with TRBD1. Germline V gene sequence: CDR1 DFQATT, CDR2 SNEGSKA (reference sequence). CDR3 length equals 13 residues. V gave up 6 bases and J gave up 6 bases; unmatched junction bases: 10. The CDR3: CSAGGQGTGEQYF. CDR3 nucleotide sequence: TGCAGTGCCGGAGGACAGGGCACGGGCGAGCAGTACTTC.

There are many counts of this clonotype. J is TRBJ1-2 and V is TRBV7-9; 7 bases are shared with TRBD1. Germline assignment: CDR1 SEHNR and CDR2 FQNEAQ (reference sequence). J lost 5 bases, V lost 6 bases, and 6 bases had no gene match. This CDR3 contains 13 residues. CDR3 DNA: TGTGCCAGCAGACCCGGGACAGAATATGGCTACACCTTC. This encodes CASRPGTEYGYTF.